These 17 T cell receptor beta chains were sequenced from one sample in a study of T cell repertoires in cytomegalovirus infection. TCRdb itself ran the reads through MiXCR, one entry per CDR3 protein. This sample has hundreds of thousands of distinct CDR3 sequences; more than 20% occur once, and the top ten carry roughly 8%. Sample: CD8+ T cells from PBMCs. All receptors derive from a human donor in good health (CMV status not recorded). Some clones in this sample may be carry-over from other donors' samples.

By proportion, this clonotype is medium-sized. This rearrangement joins TRBV7-2 to TRBJ2-2; D unclear. Trimming pared 1 base from V and 0 bases from J, leaving 6 bases between. The CDR3 is made up of 15 amino acids. Germline CDR1 and CDR2: SGHTA and FQGNSA. DNA of the CDR3: TGTGCCAGCAGCTTAGGACTCCCGAACACCGGGGAGCTGTTTTTT. This codes for CASSLGLPNTGELFF.

This clonotype was seen ten or more times. This chain uses TRBV12-3 or TRBV12-4 with TRBJ2-1; 7 bases align to TRBD1. The CDR3 spans 13 residues. Trimming cost V 5 bases and J 9 bases; bases outside gene matches: 7. DNA for the CDR3: TGTGCCAGCAGTCCCTCCGCAGGGGGTGAGCAGTTCTTC. Translation gives CASSPSAGGEQFF.

The V and J genes are TRBV7-4 and TRBJ2-3; D remains ambiguous. V lost 1 base, J lost 5 bases, and 10 bases lay in between. The CDR3 runs 14 residues. Germline lookup yields CDR1 SGHVT and CDR2 SQSDAQ. The CDR3 nucleotides read TGTGCCAGCAGCTTAGGCAGCTTGGGAGATACGCAGTATTTT. Translating it yields CASSLGSLGDTQYF.

This clonotype was observed at least ten times. The V gene is TRBV7-2, the J gene TRBJ1-1; 10 positions agree with TRBD1. J was trimmed by 8 bases and V by 5 bases; bases with no gene match: 11. The CDR3 loop spans 15 amino acids. CDR1 and CDR2 from the germline V gene are SGHTA and FQGNSA. CDR3 DNA: TGTGCCAGCAGCCCGACAGGGGGCTTAAGATTCGAAGCTTTCTTT. This translates into CASSPTGGLRFEAFF.

The rearrangement uses TRBV9 and TRBJ2-1; TRBD1 agrees at 11 bases. The CDR3 length is 16 residues. The junction had 9 bases not matched to a gene; V was cut back by 0 bases and J by 10 bases. CDR1 SGDLS and CDR2 YYNGEE come from the germline V gene. The chain's CDR3 is CASSVAGTGGFREQFF. The CDR3 coding sequence is TGTGCCAGCAGCGTAGCTGGGACAGGGGGGTTTAGGGAGCAGTTCTTC.

The J gene is TRBJ1-5, the V gene TRBV7-8; 9 bases align to TRBD1. The CDR3 length is 18 residues. Per germline, CDR1 SGHVS and CDR2 FQNEAQ. Trimming cost V 2 bases and J 3 bases; bases outside gene matches: 11. CDR3 amino acids: CASSLRRSGQGYNQPQHF. The CDR3 nucleotides are TGTGCCAGCAGCTTAAGGCGGTCGGGACAGGGATACAATCAGCCCCAGCATTTT.

About this clonotype itself: A read error may account for a junction end that differs from germline. The V and J genes are TRBV7-9 and TRBJ2-5; D not certain. Germline V gives CDR1 SEHNR, CDR2 FQNEAQ (reference sequence). The CDR3 has 11 amino acids. The CDR3 here is CVSRTLETQYF. The CDR3 region has the DNA TGTGTCAGCAGAACATTAGAGACCCAGTACTTC.

J is TRBJ2-6 and V is TRBV7-9; perhaps TRBD2 as D (6 bases). The germline V gene encodes CDR1 SEHNR and CDR2 FQNEAQ (reference sequence). This CDR3 is built from 21 residues. Between the trimmed V and J ends, which lost 2 bases and 0 bases, there was a span of 23 bases. The CDR3 bases are TGTGCCAGCAGCTTATGGTACGGGAGACCGTCCGTTATCTCTGGGGCCAACGTCCTGACTTTC. This sequence encodes CASSLWYGRPSVISGANVLTF.

The count of this clonotype is one. This may come from a read error, since a much larger clone is one base off. The genes are TRBV7-6 and TRBJ2-7, with 10 bases identical to TRBD2. Germline values: CDR1 SGHVS, CDR2 FNYEAQ. The CDR3 covers 15 residues. CDR3 protein: CASSQLAGALYEQHF. The CDR3 bases are TGTGCCAGCAGCCAGCTAGCGGGGGCCCTCTACGAGCAGCACTTC.

This clonotype appeared many times. The chain links TRBV7-9 to TRBJ2-3, with D tentatively TRBD1 or TRBD2 (5 bases each). This CDR3 comprises 15 residues. Between the trimmed V and J ends, which lost 5 bases and 0 bases, there was a span of 12 bases. Germline V lookup: CDR1 SEHNR, CDR2 FQNEAQ (reference sequence). This CDR3 is CASSRRDGSTDTQYF. DNA of the CDR3: TGTGCCAGCAGCCGACGGGACGGAAGCACAGATACGCAGTATTTT.

This clonotype was picked up many times. The J gene is TRBJ2-2, the V gene TRBV7-2; D possibly corresponds to TRBD2 (7 bases). Germline V lookup: CDR1 SGHTA, CDR2 FQGNSA. This CDR3 region has 14 residues. Deletions cut 3 bases from V and 6 bases from J, with 11 bases between. CDR3 nucleotide sequence: TGTGCCAGCAGCTTTTCGGGGGGCCCCGGGGAGCTGTTTTTT. Its translation: CASSFSGGPGELFF.

The chain uses TRBV5-6 and TRBJ2-7; D perhaps matches TRBD1 (6 bases). The V and J ends lost 4 bases and 3 bases respectively, with 14 bases between them. Germline V gene data show CDR1 as SGHDT and CDR2 as YYEEEE. The CDR3 is made up of 14 amino acids. The CDR3 coding sequence is TGTGCCAGCAGCACGCAGGGGATTCGCTACGAGCAGTACGTC. It specifies CASSTQGIRYEQYV.

This clonotype was observed at least ten times. The chain has TRBV6-1 and TRBJ2-2; tentatively, D is TRBD2 (6 bases). With 1 base removed from V and 6 bases from J, the gap between germline ends came to 9 bases. Per germline, CDR1 MNHNS and CDR2 SASEGT. The CDR3 is 14 amino acids. The CDR3 protein is CASSEGGGAGELFF. In DNA, the CDR3 is TGTGCCAGCAGTGAAGGCGGAGGGGCCGGGGAGCTGTTTTTT.

This chain uses TRBV6-5 with TRBJ2-2; no definite D call. Per the germline V gene, CDR1 is MNHEY and CDR2 is SVGAGI. The V and J ends lost 0 bases and 4 bases respectively, with 12 bases between them. The CDR3 is 16 residues long. The CDR3 bases are TGTGCCAGCAGTTACTCATTCGGCGGTAGCACCGGGGAGCTGTTTTTT. This sequence encodes CASSYSFGGSTGELFF.

This clonotype was observed at least ten times. The chain has TRBV7-2 and TRBJ1-2; maybe TRBD1 (6 bases). The CDR3 extends over 13 amino acids. Germline loops: CDR1 SGHTA, CDR2 FQGNSA. Trimming removed 5 bases at V and 3 bases at J, with 10 bases between. CDR3: CASSHGQYYGYTF. The CDR3 coding sequence is TGTGCCAGCAGCCACGGACAGTACTATGGCTACACCTTC.

The chain is built from TRBV5-1 and TRBJ2-2; D gene ambiguous. The CDR3 covers 17 residues. V lost 2 bases to trimming and J lost 1 base, with 15 bases between them. The germline V gene has CDR1 SGHRS and CDR2 YFSETQ. CDR3 loop: CASSLLGQNLNTGELFF. The CDR3 coding sequence is TGCGCCAGCAGCTTACTCGGGCAGAACCTGAACACCGGGGAGCTGTTTTTT.

The CDR3 DNA follows: TGTGCCAGCAGTCCTGGGACTTTCGCCCCCTCCTACGAGCAGTACGTC. This translates into CASSPGTFAPSYEQYV. The rearrangement uses TRBV6-2 or TRBV6-3 and TRBJ2-7, with D possibly being TRBD2 (6 bases). The CDR3 contains 16 residues. V gave up 5 bases and J gave up 0 bases, with 17 bases separating them. In germline, CDR1 is MNHEY, CDR2 SVGEGT.